The rows below give T cell receptor beta chains drawn from one sample of a study of CD8 T cells in ankylosing spondylitis. TCRdb recomputed calls from the 5' RACE reads with MiXCR, one row per CDR3 protein. The sample has 180,000 or so distinct CDR3 sequences; roughly 11% are singletons. The sequenced sample was blood, either unsorted or a sorted T cell fraction (not recorded which). The receptors were sampled from a male donor with ankylosing spondylitis or in good health (not recorded which). Both conserved end residues are part of each CDR3. A D gene is named only where the DNA matches it firmly. The size of a clone is reported for some rows only, either as once, few or many, or as a class for expanded clones.

V gene	clone size	J gene	D gene	CDR3 DNA	CDR3 protein
TRBV4-3	many	TRBJ1-1	TRBD1	TGCGCCAGCAGACAAGATCGGACAGGGAAAGCTTTCTTT	CASRQDRTGKAFF
TRBV5-1	many	TRBJ2-1	NA	TGCGCCAGCAGCTACGGGACCAATGAGCAGTTCTTC	CASSYGTNEQFF
TRBV4-3	few	TRBJ1-1	NA	TGCGCCAGCAGCCAAAAAGGACAGTTCAATAGCGCTGAAGCTTTCTTT	CASSQKGQFNSAEAFF
TRBV7-2	NA	TRBJ1-1	NA	TGTGCCAGCAGCCTAGCGCAAGGGGGGAACACTGAAGCTTTCTTT	CASSLAQGGNTEAFF
TRBV9	many	TRBJ2-7	NA	TGTGCCAGCAGCCCCACCCAGGGGACCTCCTACGAGCAGTACTTC	CASSPTQGTSYEQYF
TRBV20-1	NA	TRBJ2-7	NA	TGCAGTGCTATTTCCGCGCCCGAGCAGTACTTC	CSAISAPEQYF
TRBV2	NA	TRBJ2-2	TRBD2	TGTGCCAGCAGGCCCGGGACTACACTCTACGGGGAGCTGTTTTTT	CASRPGTTLYGELFF
TRBV11-2	many	TRBJ2-7	NA	TGTGCCAGCGAACTGACAGATTCCTACGAGCAGTACTTC	CASELTDSYEQYF
TRBV12-3/TRBV12-4	many	TRBJ2-3	TRBD2	TGTGCCAGCAGTTCGTCTAGCGGGGGGGCCGGAGGAGATACGCAGTATTTT	CASSSSSGGAGGDTQYF
TRBV6-1	many	TRBJ2-1	NA	TGTGCCAGCTCGCAGGGCGACATCTACAATGAGCAGTTCTTC	CASSQGDIYNEQFF
TRBV20-1	many	TRBJ1-1	TRBD1	TGCAGTGCCTGGGGACAGCCCAACACTGAAGCTTTCTTT	CSAWGQPNTEAFF
TRBV5-6	NA	TRBJ2-1	NA	TGTGCCAGCAAGATACAGGCTTACAATGAGCAGTTCTTC	CASKIQAYNEQFF
TRBV28	NA	TRBJ2-5	NA	TGTGCCAGCAGCCAAGGCCCCAGGACCCAGTACTTC	CASSQGPRTQYF
TRBV5-6	few	TRBJ2-7	NA	TGTGCCAGCAGCTTGCAGGTCAGCGGACCCTACGAGCAGTACTTC	CASSLQVSGPYEQYF
TRBV6-1	NA	TRBJ2-7	TRBD2	TGTGCCAGCGGGACTAGCGGGATGTGGGGGCAGTACTTC	CASGTSGMWGQYF
TRBV20-1	many	TRBJ1-1	NA	TGCAGTACCCCGGAGGCAGCTTTCTTT	CSTPEAAFF